Presented here are 24 T cell receptor beta chains from one specimen sequenced in a study of blood T cells in healthy people across ages. Primers used in a second PCR of about 6 to 11 cycles were a sample-barcoded 5' primer and a J-beta primer mix. TCRdb processed the 5' RACE reads anew with MiXCR; each CDR3 protein has one entry. The data contain around 1,000,000 distinct CDR3 sequences, approximately 26% of them seen just once; the ten biggest clones take up 0.75%. These sequences were also reported in another study, on T cells of mothers and their children.

The material sequenced was blood. The receptors were gathered from a girl aged 2-15 years in good health.

The V gene is TRBV6-5, the J gene TRBJ2-7; TRBD1 is a possible D gene (5 bases). V gave up 6 bases and J gave up 11 bases, with 17 bases separating them. The CDR3 runs 12 residues. CDR1 MNHEY and CDR2 SVGAGI come from the germline V gene. In DNA, the CDR3 is TGTGCCAGCAGCGACTTATCAGGGTTGAAGTACTTC. It yields the protein CASSDLSGLKYF.

The CDR3 coding sequence is TGTGCCAGCAGGGGGGACAGGGGGCTTGATGAAAAACTGTTTTTT. Its protein product is CASRGDRGLDEKLFF. J is TRBJ1-4 and V is TRBV28, with 12 bases matching TRBD1. The germline V gene encodes CDR1 MDHEN and CDR2 SYDVKM. The V and J ends lost 6 bases and 6 bases, in that order; junction bases with no gene match: 5. The CDR3 extends over 15 amino acids.

The chain couples TRBV3-1 to TRBJ2-1; no clear D. V lost 4 bases and J lost 0, with 10 bases in between. Germline assignment: CDR1 LGHDT and CDR2 YNNKEL (reference sequence). This CDR3 contains 15 residues. CDR3 region: CASSPTWSSYNEQFF. The CDR3 region has the DNA TGTGCCAGCAGCCCGACTTGGAGCTCCTACAATGAGCAGTTCTTC.

This clonotype occurred a few times. The CDR3 DNA reads TGTGCCAGCAGTTACCCCGGGGGGGCGGAGACCCAGTACTTC. Translated, it gives CASSYPGGAETQYF. The V call is TRBV6-5, the J call TRBJ2-5; 8 nucleotides line up with TRBD2. CDR1 and CDR2 from the germline V gene are MNHEY and SVGAGI. With V trimmed by 2 bases and J by 5 bases, 4 bases remained unmatched. CDR3 length: 14 residues.

This clonotype occurred a few times. The V gene is TRBV7-2, the J gene TRBJ2-7, with D hard to call. The CDR3 is made up of 14 amino acids. Per germline, CDR1 SGHTA and CDR2 FQGNSA. V lost 3 bases, J lost 3 bases, and 12 bases lay in between. CDR3 DNA: TGTGCCAGCAGCTTGACGTCCCAAGGCTACGAGCAGTACTTC. Amino acid sequence: CASSLTSQGYEQYF.

This clonotype was found a few times. The chain employs TRBV20-1 and TRBJ2-5, with TRBD2 identical over 9 bases. The germline V gene encodes CDR1 DFQATT and CDR2 SNEGSKA (reference sequence). V shed 1 base and J 4 bases; nucleotides not matched to a gene: 13. The CDR3 is made up of 17 amino acids. CDR3 nucleotide sequence: TGCAGTGCTAGAGTAGTGGGGCTAGCGGGGAAGCTAGAGACCCAGTACTTC. Translated: CSARVVGLAGKLETQYF.

This clonotype was seen at least ten times. The V call is TRBV9, the J call TRBJ2-1; possibly TRBD2 for D (5 bases). The ends were cut back, 4 bases at V and 8 bases at J, with 16 bases in the middle. Germline CDR1 is SGDLS and CDR2 is YYNGEE. The CDR3 is 14 amino acids. As DNA, the CDR3 is TGTGCCAGCAGCCGAGGGTTTGGAAGTGATGAGCAGTTCTTC. Translating it yields CASSRGFGSDEQFF.

The chain joins TRBV28 to TRBJ1-2; D perhaps matches TRBD1 (5 bases). With 10 bases removed from V and 6 bases from J, the gap between germline ends came to 18 bases. Germline CDR1 MDHEN, CDR2 SYDVKM. This CDR3 region has 13 residues. The CDR3 loop reads CATAGSVLDGYTF. The CDR3 DNA reads TGTGCCACCGCAGGGTCGGTTTTAGATGGCTACACCTTC.

The chain carries TRBV7-9 and TRBJ2-5; D is perhaps TRBD2 (6 bases). TRBJ2-1 explains the end of the DNA better; the J call may be wrong. This CDR3 contains 14 residues. Germline assignment: CDR1 SEHNR and CDR2 FQNEAQ (reference sequence). DNA for the CDR3: TGTGCCAGCAGCTTAACGGGGGAAGACAATGAGCAGTTCTTC. It is translated as CASSLTGEDNEQFF.

V usage is TRBV20-1 and J usage is TRBJ2-7, with D possibly being TRBD1 (5 bases). CDR1 is DFQATT, CDR2 SNEGSKA, per germline (reference sequence). V gave up 0 bases and J gave up 9 bases, with 15 bases separating them. The CDR3 extends over 13 amino acids. The CDR3 spells CSARDLNTDRQYF. Written as DNA, the CDR3 is TGCAGTGCTAGAGATCTAAATACCGACAGGCAGTACTTC.

V and J are TRBV20-1 and TRBJ2-5; TRBD2 matches at 7 bases. Germline CDR1 is DFQATT and CDR2 is SNEGSKA (reference sequence). Trimming cost V 8 bases and J 1 base; bases outside gene matches: 4. The CDR3 sequence is 12 residues long. The CDR3 is CSSRLAQETQYF. CDR3 DNA sequence: TGCAGTTCAAGACTAGCCCAAGAGACCCAGTACTTC.

The sample holds a few counts of this clonotype. The chain couples TRBV27 to TRBJ2-7; D may be TRBD1 (5 bases). Trimming pared 2 bases from V and 2 bases from J, leaving 10 bases between. The V gene's germline CDR1 is MNHEY and CDR2 SMNVEV (reference sequence). This CDR3 has 14 amino acids. CDR3 sequence (DNA): TGTGCCAGCAGTTTAGCAGACAGTCCCTACGAGCAGTACTTC. Its protein product is CASSLADSPYEQYF.

This clonotype was observed a few times. The genes are TRBV9 and TRBJ2-5; 8 nucleotides match TRBD2. J gave up 5 bases and V 0 bases, and 21 bases lay outside the gene matches. The CDR3 length is 20 residues. Germline loops: CDR1 SGDLS, CDR2 YYNGEE. The CDR3 nucleotides are TGTGCCAGCAGCGTAGCTCCCCCTTCGGGGGGGACTCTGCCCCAGGAGACCCAGTACTTC. Residues: CASSVAPPSGGTLPQETQYF.

V is TRBV18 and J is TRBJ2-4, with D unresolved. V dropped 3 bases and J dropped 1 base, with 10 bases sitting between them. The length of the CDR3 is 15 residues. Germline CDR1 and CDR2: KGHSH and LQKENI. In DNA, the CDR3 is TGTGCCAGCTCACCTATTTCAGAGGCCAAAAACATTCAGTACTTC. Protein: CASSPISEAKNIQYF.

This clonotype has more than one count but fewer than ten. The V gene is TRBV20-1, the J gene TRBJ2-5; TRBD1 matches at 7 bases. The CDR3 covers 16 residues. Germline trimming cut 0 bases from V and 1 base from J; bases unmatched to any gene: 8. Germline V gene sequence: CDR1 DFQATT, CDR2 SNEGSKA (reference sequence). Here the CDR3 reads CSARDPNRDSQETQYF. CDR3 coding DNA: TGCAGTGCTAGAGACCCCAACCGGGACAGCCAAGAGACCCAGTACTTC.

The table lists this clonotype with a few counts. The chain has TRBV7-9 and TRBJ1-2; D might be TRBD1 (5 bases). CDR1 SEHNR and CDR2 FQNEAQ come from the germline V gene (reference sequence). Trimming stripped 4 bases from V and 3 bases from J, with 15 bases between. The CDR3 runs to 15 residues. In DNA, the CDR3 is TGTGCCAGCAGCTCCCCGGGACTCCTGGACTATGGCTACACCTTC. The encoded protein is CASSSPGLLDYGYTF.

The chain is built from TRBV7-9 and TRBJ2-1; TRBD1 matches at 10 bases. Germline loops: CDR1 SEHNR, CDR2 FQNEAQ (reference sequence). V was clipped by 5 bases and J by 7 bases; unmatched bases: 8. The CDR3 covers 15 residues. For the CDR3, the DNA is TGTGCCAGCAGCCCGCGACAGGGGGCGATAAATGAGCAGTTCTTC. Protein sequence: CASSPRQGAINEQFF.

This clonotype has just a few counts. V usage is TRBV7-9 and J usage is TRBJ1-5; no firm D call. CDR1 and CDR2 from the germline V gene are SEHNR and FQNEAQ (reference sequence). The CDR3 sequence is 13 residues long. Trimming pared 3 bases from V and 3 bases from J, leaving 6 bases between. This CDR3 is CASSFDLNQPQHF. The DNA of the CDR3 is TGTGCCAGCAGCTTCGATCTCAATCAGCCCCAGCATTTT.

This sequence joins TRBV27 and TRBJ2-7; 7 bases map to TRBD1. Germline values: CDR1 MNHEY, CDR2 SMNVEV (reference sequence). There are 15 residues in the CDR3. Trimming removed 3 bases from V and 3 bases from J; junction bases left unmatched: 8. The CDR3 spells CASSFTGEPFYEQYF. CDR3 in DNA: TGTGCCAGCAGTTTCACAGGGGAACCCTTCTACGAGCAGTACTTC.

This clonotype was seen only a few times. The chain combines TRBV29-1 with TRBJ2-7; D is perhaps TRBD2 (5 bases). The CDR3 has 13 amino acids. Between the trimmed V and J ends, which lost 7 bases and 3 bases, there was a span of 16 bases. Germline V gives CDR1 SQVTM, CDR2 ANQGSEA. CDR3: CSADAEEGYEQYF. The DNA of the CDR3 is TGCAGCGCTGATGCGGAAGAGGGCTACGAGCAGTACTTC.

The chain is built from TRBV5-1 and TRBJ1-1; 7 nucleotides line up with TRBD1. Germline CDR1 reads SGHRS; CDR2 reads YFSETQ. This CDR3 has 15 amino acids. V dropped 4 bases and J dropped 1; count of bases not matched to a gene: 7. CDR3 region: CASSRDRRTNTEAFF. The CDR3 nucleotides read TGCGCCAGCAGCCGGGACAGAAGAACGAACACTGAAGCTTTCTTT.

This clonotype was seen more than once but under ten times. CDR3: CATSDADGSSYNEQFF. CDR3 DNA sequence: TGTGCCACCAGTGATGCGGACGGGAGCTCCTACAATGAGCAGTTCTTC. The rearrangement links TRBV24-1 to TRBJ2-1; possibly TRBD2 for D (6 bases). V dropped 3 bases and J dropped 0 bases, with 11 bases sitting between them. The germline V gene encodes CDR1 KGHDR and CDR2 SFDVKD. The CDR3 has 16 amino acids.

This clonotype was seen a few times. The CDR3 DNA reads TGTGCCAGCAGGGGGTCTAGCGGGGGGACCCAGTACTTC. This translates into CASRGSSGGTQYF. The gene calls are TRBV6-5 and TRBJ2-5; TRBD2 agrees at 10 bases. With V trimmed by 6 bases and J by 7 bases, 5 bases remained unmatched. CDR3 length equals 13 residues. Germline V CDR1 and CDR2: MNHEY, SVGAGI.

This clonotype has only a few counts. The chain couples TRBV6-2 or TRBV6-3 to TRBJ2-7; D could derive from TRBD1 or TRBD2 (5 bases each). The V gene lost 3 bases and the J gene lost 7 bases, with 22 bases spanning the gap. The CDR3 is made up of 16 amino acids. In germline, CDR1 is MNHEY, CDR2 SVGEGT. The CDR3 sequence is CASSYGSGLPSWEQYF. DNA for the CDR3: TGTGCCAGCAGTTATGGTTCGGGGCTGCCTAGTTGGGAGCAGTACTTC.